The subject of this entry is one T cell receptor beta chain. Its antigen specificity is not known. Base-call qualities are not available, and no considerably larger clone is one nucleotide away. These data originate in a study of CD8+ T cells in alopecia areata listed by TCRdb under 2018. Background on the whole study: Treated patients were enrolled in an open-label pilot trial of oral tofacitinib at 5 to 10 mg twice daily for moderate-to-severe alopecia areata. In treated patients, disease severity was measured using the SALT score, which gives the percentage of scalp surface area affected. Biopsies were taken from tofacitinib-treated patients at baseline and again at 4 and 24 weeks into treatment, and several of those patients also had a later scalp biopsy. Amplification of TCRbeta CDR3 regions was done by immunoSEQ multiplex PCR using 35 Vbeta forward primers and 13 Jbeta reverse primers. Clonality in the scalp was compared among normal scalp (n=4), patchy alopecia areata scalp (n=8), and alopecia totalis/universalis scalp (n=8). High-throughput TCRbeta sequencing was used to examine T cell clonal expansion in alopecia areata in both the C3H/HeJ mouse model and human patients. The RNA source kit depended on sample type: the PAXgene miRNA kit for fixed scalp, the miRNeasy kit for PBMCs, and the RNeasy kit for mouse skin. Patients received tofacitinib for 6 to 18 months and were then followed off drug for 6 months to check for delayed response and recurrence. Human TCRbeta sequencing covered scalp tissue and sorted CD4+ and CD8+ peripheral blood T cells from patchy and totalis/universalis alopecia areata patients and healthy controls. The investigation overall reported the following: Compared with mice, TCR sequences shared between patients were less clear, possibly partly because of HLA diversity across the patient population. During tofacitinib treatment, many expanded lesional clones remained in scalp and blood, and this persistence may partly explain relapse after treatment is stopped. Compared with normal scalp, lesional scalp had higher clonality and more expanded CD8+ clones, particularly in alopecia totalis/universalis, a pattern that suggests antigenic drive. With tofacitinib, both scalp clonality and the number of expanded CD8+ clones among the top 100 scalp clones went down significantly. Resident alphabeta T cells in normal human skin are also sequenced, complicating scalp TCR repertoire analysis, unlike mouse skin dominated by gammadelta T cells. Because the treated cohort was small and had just a single nonresponder, larger studies are needed to establish links between baseline CD8+ expansion and response.

The V and J ends are trimmed by 7 bases and 6 bases, leaving 11 bases between them. CDR3 length: 12 amino acids, cysteine to phenylalanine. Only the CDR3 DNA stays, 36 bases, in frame from base 1. For CDR1 and CDR2, the germline V gene lists SGHRS and YFSETQ. This specimen's time point label, per the study, means: 4 weeks on oral tofacitinib. The treatment or condition label, read with the paper, signifies: oral pan-JAK inhibitor, 5-10 mg twice daily. From alopecia areata patients, peripheral blood was collected along with lesional scalp punch biopsies. PBMCs were separated by density centrifugation and stained for CD3, CD4 and CD8, after which CD4+ and CD8+ T cells were sorted on a FACSAria. Libraries were constructed by the immunoSEQ multiplex PCR assay. To provide template for TCR sequencing, every sample had RNA extracted and reverse transcribed into cDNA. SuperScript III was used to make first-strand cDNA, primed with a 2:1 mix of oligo-dT and random hexamers. A synthetic immune receptor repertoire was used to gauge amplification bias, and whatever bias remained was removed computationally. Regarding the original processing steps: Raw reads were preprocessed to remove errors, and CDR3 was defined by IMGT conventions from the conserved cysteine to phenylalanine. Clonality was calculated as 1 minus Shannon entropy normalized by log2 of the number of productive unique TCRs. Whether each scalp clone was CD4 or CD8 was inferred by checking scalp TCRbeta sequences against the CD4 and CD8 repertoires from sorted blood. As stored in TCRdb, this immuneACCESS dataset retains in-frame rearrangements with V and J assigned. A fraction of the clones does not appear; measured against another copy, unresolved V genes explain less than half of the discrepancy, and the remainder lacks a known reason. That table gives V, J and clone size, and the DNA gave D and trimming. This sample holds some 220,000 clones; approximately 57% were observed only once. Roughly 1.5% of the sample belongs to the ten largest clones.

The sequence links TRBV5-1 to TRBJ2-1, with the D segment identity uncertain. The sample here was CD4+ T cells sorted from blood, taken at week 4, from a patient treated with tofacitinib. This TCR was sampled from a human donor with alopecia areata. This receptor has the CDR3 CASAIEPNEQFF. The nucleotide sequence is given as TGCGCCAGCGCCATTGAACCCAATGAGCAGTTCTTC.